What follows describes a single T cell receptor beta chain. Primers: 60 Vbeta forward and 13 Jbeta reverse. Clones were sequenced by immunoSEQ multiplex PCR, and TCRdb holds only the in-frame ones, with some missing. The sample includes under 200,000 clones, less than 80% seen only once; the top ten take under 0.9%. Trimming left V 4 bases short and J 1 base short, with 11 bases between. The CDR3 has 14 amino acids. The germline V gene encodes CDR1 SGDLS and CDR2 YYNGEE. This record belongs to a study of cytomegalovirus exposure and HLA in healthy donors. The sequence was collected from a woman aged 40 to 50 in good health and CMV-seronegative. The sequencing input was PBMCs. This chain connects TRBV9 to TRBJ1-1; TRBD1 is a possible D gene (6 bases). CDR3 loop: CASSPTGENTEAFF. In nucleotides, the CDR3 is TGTGCCAGCAGCCCGACAGGAGAGAACACTGAAGCTTTCTTT. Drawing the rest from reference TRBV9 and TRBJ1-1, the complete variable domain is DSGVTQTPKHLITATGQRVTLRCSPRSGDLSVYWYQQSLDQGLQFLIQYYNGEERAKGNILERFSAQQFPDLHSELNLSSLELGDSALYFCASSPTGENTEAFFGQGTRLTVV.